Listed below are T cell receptor beta chains from one sample, sequenced in a study of beta chain features in type 1 diabetes. Sequencing used immunoSEQ multiplex PCR; TCRdb keeps in-frame clones, though not all of them. The repertoire holds fewer than 250,000 clones, with under 70% as singletons. The sample was naive CD4+ T cells from blood. These receptors were taken from a man aged 25 to 40 in good health. Both conserved end residues are part of each CDR3. D genes are given only for firm matches. Clone size is given for some rows only: seen once, a few or many times, or a class if the clone is expanded.

v_call: TRBV30
clone_size: -
d_call: -
j_call: TRBJ2-7
cdr3_aa: CAWRASGWQYF
cdr3_nt: TGTGCCTGGAGGGCATCGGGATGGCAGTACTTC

v_call: TRBV6-1
clone_size: -
d_call: TRBD2
j_call: TRBJ2-7
cdr3_aa: CASRTGTNFYEQYF
cdr3_nt: TGTGCCAGCAGGACCGGGACTAATTTCTACGAGCAGTACTTC

v_call: TRBV29-1
clone_size: -
d_call: TRBD2
j_call: TRBJ2-1
cdr3_aa: CSVYLGLADSYNEQFF
cdr3_nt: TGCAGCGTTTACCTAGGACTAGCGGACTCCTACAATGAGCAGTTCTTC

v_call: TRBV7-9
clone_size: -
d_call: TRBD1
j_call: TRBJ2-7
cdr3_aa: CASSRLKRGRLDEQYF
cdr3_nt: TGTGCCAGCAGCCGTCTCAAAAGGGGGCGTCTAGACGAGCAGTACTTC

v_call: TRBV28
clone_size: -
d_call: TRBD2
j_call: TRBJ2-4
cdr3_aa: CASGGGTAKNIQYF
cdr3_nt: TGTGCAAGTGGGGGAGGGACGGCCAAAAACATTCAGTACTTC

v_call: TRBV30
clone_size: few
d_call: -
j_call: TRBJ1-2
cdr3_aa: CAWSHSYGYTF
cdr3_nt: TGTGCCTGGAGCCACAGCTATGGCTACACCTTC

v_call: TRBV7-9
clone_size: once
d_call: -
j_call: TRBJ2-1
cdr3_aa: CASSALGSPEQFF
cdr3_nt: TGTGCCAGCAGCGCCCTCGGGAGTCCTGAGCAGTTCTTC

v_call: TRBV10-3
clone_size: -
d_call: -
j_call: TRBJ2-3
cdr3_aa: CAISESGLTDTQYF
cdr3_nt: TGTGCCATCAGTGAGTCGGGTTTAACAGATACGCAGTATTTT

v_call: TRBV30
clone_size: -
d_call: -
j_call: TRBJ1-6
cdr3_aa: CAWDYGNSPLHF
cdr3_nt: TGTGCCTGGGATTATGGGAATTCACCCCTCCACTTT

v_call: TRBV9
clone_size: -
d_call: -
j_call: TRBJ2-7
cdr3_aa: CASSVANRNYEQYF
cdr3_nt: TGTGCCAGCAGCGTAGCTAACAGGAACTACGAGCAGTACTTC

v_call: TRBV11-2
clone_size: few
d_call: TRBD2
j_call: TRBJ2-3
cdr3_aa: CASSPRLAGAADTQYF
cdr3_nt: TGTGCCAGCAGCCCACGACTAGCGGGAGCGGCAGATACGCAGTATTTT

v_call: TRBV7-2
clone_size: -
d_call: TRBD2
j_call: TRBJ2-3
cdr3_aa: CASSPGPAGTDTQYF
cdr3_nt: TGTGCCAGCAGCCCGGGGCCAGCGGGGACAGATACGCAGTATTTT

v_call: TRBV29-1
clone_size: -
d_call: -
j_call: TRBJ1-2
cdr3_aa: CSVDGTRYGYTF
cdr3_nt: TGCAGCGTTGATGGGACACGCTATGGCTACACCTTC

v_call: TRBV30
clone_size: once
d_call: -
j_call: TRBJ2-3
cdr3_aa: CAWSVQGATDTQYF
cdr3_nt: TGTGCCTGGAGTGTTCAGGGCGCCACAGATACGCAGTATTTT

v_call: TRBV7-9
clone_size: -
d_call: -
j_call: TRBJ1-6
cdr3_aa: CASSSGPGSPLHF
cdr3_nt: TGTGCCAGCAGCTCGGGGCCCGGTTCACCCCTCCACTTT